The source of this T cell receptor (beta chain) is a study of blood T cell repertoires in COVID-19. Overall study: Acute-phase and convalescent COVID-19 samples originated in the United States, Italy and Spain. T cells, B-cell-depleted T cells, or PBMCs supplied cDNA or gDNA.

CDR1 and CDR2 from the germline V gene are SGHNT and YYREEE (reference sequence). The CDR3 extends over 16 amino acids. V was clipped by 4 bases and J by 4 bases; unmatched bases: 6. Profiling relied on immunoSEQ multiplex PCR, and the TCRdb table lists in-frame clones only, not all of them. The sample records fewer than 100,000 clones, 75% to 90% being singletons. Sequenced: peripheral blood. The V call is TRBV5-4, the J call TRBJ2-3; 13 positions match TRBD2. The receptor was derived from a human donor in a cohort sampled during active COVID-19. Written as DNA, the CDR3 is TGTGCCAGCAGCGCCCGACTAGCGGGGGGCCCAGATACGCAGTATTTT. It codes for CASSARLAGGPDTQYF.